What follows are 6 T cell receptor beta chains derived from one specimen sequenced in a study of cytomegalovirus exposure and HLA in healthy donors (dated by TCRdb to the late 2010s). Library creation used the immunoSEQ multiplex PCR assay. A mixture of 60 forward primers for TCR Vbeta segments and 13 reverse primers for TCR Jbeta segments was used in the multiplex PCR. Not all clones reach the TCRdb copy of this immuneACCESS table, which keeps in-frame sequences only. Checked studies attribute under half of the gap to unresolved V genes and leave the rest unexplained. This sample has roughly 160,000 clones in its table, and 70% to 80% of those were observed once. Roughly 3.5% of the sample comes from the top ten. Sequencing used PBMCs. Receptors originate from a man younger than 40 in good health and CMV-seropositive.

V and J are TRBV7-7 and TRBJ2-2; maybe TRBD1 (6 bases). This CDR3 is 15 amino acids long. Germline lookup yields CDR1 SSHAT and CDR2 FNYEAQ (reference sequence). V lost 2 bases and J 1 base, leaving 8 bases between the germline ends. This CDR3 is CASSLLQGNTGELFF. DNA of the CDR3: TGTGCCAGCAGCTTACTACAGGGGAACACCGGGGAGCTGTTTTTT.

The chain combines TRBV5-4 with TRBJ2-3, with 8 positions matching TRBD2. The length of the CDR3 is 16 residues. Unmatched junction bases numbered 10, after V lost 5 bases and J lost 2 bases. Germline V gene data show CDR1 as SGHNT and CDR2 as YYREEE (reference sequence). The CDR3 nucleotides read TGTGCCAGCAGTAGTTGGCGGGGGGATTACACAGATACGCAGTATTTT. Its translation: CASSSWRGDYTDTQYF.

The chain is built from TRBV30 and TRBJ1-1; a possible D gene is TRBD1 (6 bases). The CDR3 is 13 amino acids. Germline CDR1 reads GTSNPN; CDR2 reads SVGIG (reference sequence). With 0 bases removed from V and 10 bases from J, the gap between germline ends came to 15 bases. For the CDR3, the DNA is TGTGCCTGGAGTGTAGTCAGGGGCGGTCGAGCTTTCTTT. Its translation is CAWSVVRGGRAFF.

The chain couples TRBV27 to TRBJ1-1, with 7 bases that match TRBD1. The V gene end was trimmed by 3 bases and the J gene end by 3 bases; junction bases not matched to a gene: 1. There are 13 residues in the CDR3. Per germline, CDR1 MNHEY and CDR2 SMNVEV (reference sequence). CDR3 in DNA: TGTGCCAGCAGTTTCGACAGGGACACTGAAGCTTTCTTT. Translated, it gives CASSFDRDTEAFF.

Comment on this clone: At one end, the junction sequence differs from germline, possibly due to a read error. Other DNA sequences in this sample translate to the same CDR3. V gene TRBV30 combines with J gene TRBJ1-5, with TRBD1 identical over 7 bases. Germline CDR1 and CDR2: GTSNPN and SVGIG (reference sequence). The CDR3 totals 15 residues. The CDR3 bases are TGTGCCTGGAGTCCGACCTTACAGGGGCATCAGCCCCAACATTTT. This encodes CAWSPTLQGHQPQHF.

This clone was picked up a small number of times. This chain links TRBV2 with TRBJ2-5, with 8 bases matching TRBD2. The germline V gene encodes CDR1 SNHLY and CDR2 FYNNEI. J was trimmed by 5 bases and V by 5 bases; bases with no gene match: 7. There are 14 residues in the CDR3. The chain's CDR3 is CASSPWTSLETQYF. CDR3 sequence (DNA): TGTGCCAGCAGTCCCTGGACTAGCCTGGAGACCCAGTACTTC.